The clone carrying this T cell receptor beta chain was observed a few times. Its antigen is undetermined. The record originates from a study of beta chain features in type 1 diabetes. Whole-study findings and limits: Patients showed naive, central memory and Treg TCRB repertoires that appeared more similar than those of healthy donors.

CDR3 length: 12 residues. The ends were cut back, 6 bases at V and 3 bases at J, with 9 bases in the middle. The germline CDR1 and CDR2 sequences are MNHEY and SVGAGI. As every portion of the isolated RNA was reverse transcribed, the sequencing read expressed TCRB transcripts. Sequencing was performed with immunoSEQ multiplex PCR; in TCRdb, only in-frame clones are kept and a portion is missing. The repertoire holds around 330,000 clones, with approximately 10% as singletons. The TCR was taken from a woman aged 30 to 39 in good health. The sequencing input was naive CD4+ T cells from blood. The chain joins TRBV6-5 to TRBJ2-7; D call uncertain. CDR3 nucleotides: TGTGCCAGCAGGGAGCTGATCTACGAGCAGTACTTC. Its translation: CASRELIYEQYF.